Presented here are 28 T cell receptor beta chains from one specimen sequenced in a study of T cells expressing NK-cell markers. From the 5' RACE reads, TCRdb lists one entry per CDR3 protein and no DNA. Recorded for this sample: about 260,000 distinct CDR3 sequences. The sample consisted of blood T cells: a sorted CD56 or NKG2C T cell subset, CD4+ or CD8+ T cells, or bulk PBMC T cells (not recorded which). These receptor sequences come from a woman aged 18 to 75 in good health.

The CDR3: CASSHELAATDTQYF. The rearrangement links TRBV14 to TRBJ2-3; TCRdb returns TRBD2, unconfirmable since there is no DNA. The CDR3 totals 15 residues. Per germline, CDR1 SGHDN and CDR2 FVKESK. Together with reference TRBV14 and TRBJ2-3, the CDR3 gives the full variable domain: EAGVTQFPSHSVIEKGQTVTLRCDPISGHDNLYWYRRVMGKEIKFLLHFVKESKQDESGMPNNRFLAERTGGTYSTLKVQPAELEDSGVYFCASSHELAATDTQYFGPGTRLTVL.

The V and J genes are TRBV25-1 and TRBJ2-2; TCRdb returns TRBD1, unconfirmable since there is no DNA. This CDR3 has 14 amino acids. Germline V gene data show CDR1 as MGHDK and CDR2 as SYGVNS. The CDR3 loop reads CASSVTGGGGELFF. The whole variable domain, filled in from reference TRBV25-1 and TRBJ2-2, reads EADIYQTPRYLVIGTGKKITLECSQTMGHDKMYWYQQDPGMELHLIHYSYGVNSTEKGDLSSESTVSRIRTEHFPLTLESARPSHTSQYLCASSVTGGGGELFFGEGSRLTVL.

The V and J genes are TRBV19 and TRBJ1-5; TCRdb selects TRBD1, and the lack of DNA leaves this call unchecked. The CDR3 loop spans 18 amino acids. Germline CDR1 reads LNHDA; CDR2 reads SQIVND (reference sequence). This chain's CDR3 is CASSHGQGAGLGNQPQHF.

This sequence joins TRBV7-2 and TRBJ2-5; TCRdb's D call, TRBD2, is unchecked because there is no DNA. The germline V gene encodes CDR1 SGHTA and CDR2 FQGNSA. The CDR3 extends over 15 amino acids. The CDR3: CASSFYESSGAHGYF.

V usage is TRBV7-2 and J usage is TRBJ2-6; the TCRdb call, TRBD1, lacks DNA for checking. The V gene's germline CDR1 is SGHTA and CDR2 FQGNSA. The CDR3 spans 16 residues. CDR3 region: CASSPRIGSGANVLTF.

This chain joins TRBV7-7 and TRBJ2-1; the TCRdb call, TRBD2, lacks DNA for checking. The CDR3 spans 14 residues. Per germline, CDR1 SSHAT and CDR2 FNYEAQ (reference sequence). CDR3 amino acids: CASSSFRTRPEQFF.

The chain has TRBV20-1 and TRBJ2-2; with no DNA, the TCRdb D assignment of TRBD2 cannot be verified. Looked up from germline, CDR1 is DFQATT and CDR2 is SNEGSKA (reference sequence). This CDR3 has 18 residues. CDR3 sequence reads: CSAPNLLAGGPMTGELFF.

CDR3 region: CASSPFQGTGVNEQYF. J is TRBJ2-7 and V is TRBV18; TCRdb lists TRBD1, though no DNA is available to test this call. There are 16 residues in the CDR3. Germline loops: CDR1 KGHSH, CDR2 LQKENI.

The rearrangement uses TRBV27 and TRBJ2-3. Germline V lookup: CDR1 MNHEY, CDR2 SMNVEV (reference sequence). The CDR3 totals 14 residues. CDR3: CASSLALSTDTQYF.

The chain couples TRBV9 to TRBJ2-1. Germline-derived CDR1 and CDR2 are SGDLS and YYNGEE. The CDR3 length is 14 residues. The CDR3 loop reads CASSVIGRDNEQFF.

The chain is built from TRBV19 and TRBJ2-2; TCRdb calls TRBD2, which cannot be checked without DNA. Germline assignment: CDR1 LNHDA and CDR2 SQIVND (reference sequence). CDR3 length: 14 residues. The CDR3 is CASNLGGGTGELFF.

This chain connects TRBV12-3 or TRBV12-4 to TRBJ2-4; TCRdb selects TRBD1, and the lack of DNA leaves this call unchecked. This CDR3 is built from 14 residues. CDR3: CASSSRGTGGIQYF.

This chain joins TRBV29-1 and TRBJ2-3; TCRdb picks TRBD2, but there is no DNA to check that call. The germline CDR1 and CDR2 sequences are SQVTM and ANQGSEA. The CDR3 length is 17 residues. CDR3 region: CSVGRGTSGRFADTQYF.

The chain uses TRBV12-3 or TRBV12-4 and TRBJ2-1; checking the TCRdb D call of TRBD2 is not possible without DNA. The CDR3 has 16 amino acids. The CDR3 sequence: CASSLGGSGRIHEQFF.

The chain uses TRBV20-1 and TRBJ2-3. The length of the CDR3 is 13 residues. The germline V gene encodes CDR1 DFQATT and CDR2 SNEGSKA (reference sequence). Here the CDR3 reads CSAREDSGDTQYF.

The chain recombines TRBV15 with TRBJ2-3; TCRdb's D gene call, TRBD2, goes unchecked for lack of DNA. CDR1 LNHNV and CDR2 YYDKDF come from the germline V gene (reference sequence). The CDR3 has 17 amino acids. The CDR3 sequence: CATSQVRLAAQSDTQYF.

This sequence joins TRBV4-3 and TRBJ2-7; checking the TCRdb D call of TRBD2 is not possible without DNA. Germline CDR1 LGHNA, CDR2 YSLEER. This CDR3 is built from 16 residues. The CDR3 spells CASSPQLAGGPNEQYF.

The chain has TRBV16 and TRBJ2-6; TCRdb's assignment of TRBD2 cannot be checked, as there is no DNA. The CDR3 length is 17 residues. CDR1 is KGHSY and CDR2 is FQNENV in the germline V gene. The CDR3 sequence: CASSLDLPWSGANVLTF.

The CDR3 region is CASSLRAQYQYF. The chain is built from TRBV28 and TRBJ2-5. CDR1 and CDR2 from the germline V gene are MDHEN and SYDVKM. The CDR3 is made up of 12 amino acids.

The V call is TRBV12-3 or TRBV12-4, the J call TRBJ2-3. This CDR3 has 14 amino acids. The chain's CDR3 is CASSFETSTDTQYF.

The J gene is TRBJ2-1, the V gene TRBV12-3 or TRBV12-4; checking the TCRdb D call of TRBD2 is not possible without DNA. CDR3 size: 14 residues. CDR3 in amino acids: CASSPSGLAREQFF.

This chain connects TRBV7-2 to TRBJ1-1. The germline V gene has CDR1 SGHTA and CDR2 FQGNSA. CDR3 size: 14 residues. CDR3 amino acids: CASSPPSRQAEAFF.

The CDR3 loop is CASSALSQGGELFF. The chain combines TRBV11-2 with TRBJ2-2. The CDR3 sequence is 14 residues long. Germline values: CDR1 SGHAT, CDR2 FQNNGV.

The chain couples TRBV3-1 to TRBJ2-5; without DNA, the TCRdb call of TRBD1 cannot be checked. Looked up from germline, CDR1 is LGHDT and CDR2 is YNNKEL (reference sequence). The CDR3 is 16 residues long. The CDR3 is CASSRGGKGTQETQYF.

The chain has TRBV11-3 and TRBJ2-1; the TCRdb D gene call, TRBD1, has no DNA to confirm it. CDR1 SGHNT and CDR2 YENEEA come from the germline V gene. This CDR3 is built from 13 residues. CDR3 sequence: CASSLVRQGEQFF.

This rearrangement joins TRBV20-1 to TRBJ2-2; TCRdb lists TRBD1, though no DNA is available to test this call. Germline V gene sequence: CDR1 DFQATT, CDR2 SNEGSKA (reference sequence). The length of the CDR3 is 16 residues. The CDR3 sequence is CSATLTGLVDTGELFF.

This chain joins TRBV5-1 and TRBJ2-7; TCRdb names TRBD2, which stays unverified in the absence of DNA. The CDR3 is 15 residues long. Germline CDR1 reads SGHRS; CDR2 reads YFSETQ. The CDR3 sequence is CASSFLAGSGDEQYF.

The chain has TRBV5-1 and TRBJ2-3. The CDR3 contains 16 residues. Germline V lookup: CDR1 SGHRS, CDR2 YFSETQ. The CDR3 spells CASSIEDRPYTDTQYF.